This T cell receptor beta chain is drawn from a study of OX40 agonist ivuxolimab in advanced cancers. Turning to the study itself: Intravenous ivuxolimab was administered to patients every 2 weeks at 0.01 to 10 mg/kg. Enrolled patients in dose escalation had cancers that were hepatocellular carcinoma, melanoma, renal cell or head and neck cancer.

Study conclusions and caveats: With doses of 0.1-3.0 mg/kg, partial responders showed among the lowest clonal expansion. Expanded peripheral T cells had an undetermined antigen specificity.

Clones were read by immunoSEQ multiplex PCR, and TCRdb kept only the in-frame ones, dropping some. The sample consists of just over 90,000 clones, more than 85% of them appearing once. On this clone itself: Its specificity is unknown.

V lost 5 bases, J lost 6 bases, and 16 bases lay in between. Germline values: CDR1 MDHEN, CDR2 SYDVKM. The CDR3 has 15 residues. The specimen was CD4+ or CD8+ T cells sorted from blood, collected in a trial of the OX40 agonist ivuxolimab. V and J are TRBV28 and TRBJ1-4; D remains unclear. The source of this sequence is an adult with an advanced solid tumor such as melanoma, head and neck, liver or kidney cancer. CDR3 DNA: TGTGCCAGCAGTCCCGGACTCAGGAAGGATGAAAAACTGTTTTTT. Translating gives CASSPGLRKDEKLFF.